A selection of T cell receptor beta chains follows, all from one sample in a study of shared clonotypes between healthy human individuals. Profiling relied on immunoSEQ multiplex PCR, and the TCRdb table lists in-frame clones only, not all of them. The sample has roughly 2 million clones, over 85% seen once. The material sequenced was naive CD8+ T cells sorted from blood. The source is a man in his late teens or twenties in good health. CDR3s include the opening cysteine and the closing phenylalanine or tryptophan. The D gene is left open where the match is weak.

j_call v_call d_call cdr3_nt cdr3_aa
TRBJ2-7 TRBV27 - TGTGCCAGCAGTCCAGGGACAAACCCCTACCACGAGCAGTACTTC CASSPGTNPYHEQYF
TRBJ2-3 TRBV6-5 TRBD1 TGTGCCAGCAGTATGAGGACAGGGATCACAGATACGCAGTATTTT CASSMRTGITDTQYF
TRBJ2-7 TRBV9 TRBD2 TGTGCCAGCAGCGTAACTAGCGGGGGCTACGAGCAGTACTTC CASSVTSGGYEQYF
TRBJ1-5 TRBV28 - TGTGCCAGCTCCTCTTTCTTTAGCAATCAGCCCCAGCATTTT CASSSFFSNQPQHF
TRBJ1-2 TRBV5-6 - TGTGCCAGCAGCTTCTTTGGCCAGGGGCAAGGCTACACCTTC CASSFFGQGQGYTF
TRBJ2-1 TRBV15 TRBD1 TGTGCCACCAGCAGGGACAGGGGAAATGAGCAGTTCTTC CATSRDRGNEQFF
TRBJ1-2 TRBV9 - TGTGCCAGCAGCGTAGTAGCAGCTCCCTATGGCTACACCTTC CASSVVAAPYGYTF
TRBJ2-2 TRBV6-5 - TGTGCCAGCAGTTACTCTATTTATGGCGGAGAAGGGGAGCTGTTTTTT CASSYSIYGGEGELFF
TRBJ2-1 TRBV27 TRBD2 TGTGCCAGCACCCTGCGGGGGGGTCTGAATGAGCAGTTCTTC CASTLRGGLNEQFF
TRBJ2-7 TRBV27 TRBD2 TGTGCCAGCAGTTTGAGCGGGAGTACGGTATATGGGTCCTCCTACGAGCAGTACTTC CASSLSGSTVYGSSYEQYF